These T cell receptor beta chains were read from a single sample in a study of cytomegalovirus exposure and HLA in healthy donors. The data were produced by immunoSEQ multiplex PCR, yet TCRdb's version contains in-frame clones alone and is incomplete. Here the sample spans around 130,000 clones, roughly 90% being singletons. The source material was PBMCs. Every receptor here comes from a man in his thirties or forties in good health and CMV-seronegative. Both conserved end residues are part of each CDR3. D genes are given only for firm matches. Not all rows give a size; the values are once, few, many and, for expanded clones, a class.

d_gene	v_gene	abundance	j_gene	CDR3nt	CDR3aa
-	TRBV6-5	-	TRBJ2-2	TGTGCCAGCAGTTACCAAGGGGGTAGCGCCGGGGAGCTGTTTTTT	CASSYQGGSAGELFF
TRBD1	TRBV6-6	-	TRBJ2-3	TGTGCCAGCAGTTACTCGGGACAGGCGTCAGATACGCAGTATTTT	CASSYSGQASDTQYF
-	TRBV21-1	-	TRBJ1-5	TGTGCCAGCAGCTCCTTCCGGGGGGGAAGAGGTAGCAATCAGCCCCAGCATTTT	CASSSFRGGRGSNQPQHF
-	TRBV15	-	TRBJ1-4	TGTGCCACCCGCCGGGTCGCCCCTGGTGAAAAACTGTTTTTT	CATRRVAPGEKLFF
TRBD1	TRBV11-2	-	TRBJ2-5	TGTGCCAGCAGCCCAGGGACAGAGGAGACCCAGTACTTC	CASSPGTEETQYF
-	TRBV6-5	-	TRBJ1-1	TGTGCCAGCAGTTACTCGATGCCGGTGAACACTGAAGCTTTCTTT	CASSYSMPVNTEAFF
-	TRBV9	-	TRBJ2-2	TGTGCCAGCAGCGCCCCCGGGACCGGGGAGCTGTTTTTT	CASSAPGTGELFF
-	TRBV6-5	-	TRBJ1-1	TGTGCCAGCAGGCAGGTTCTGAACACTGAAGCTTTCTTT	CASRQVLNTEAFF
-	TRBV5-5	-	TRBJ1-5	TGTGCCAGCAGCTTGGGTCATGTGTTCAATCAGCCCCAGCATTTT	CASSLGHVFNQPQHF
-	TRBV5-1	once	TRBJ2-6	TGCGCCAGCAGCTTGGCGCATGGGGGGTCTGGGGCCAACGTCCTGACTTTC	CASSLAHGGSGANVLTF
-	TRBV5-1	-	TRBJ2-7	TGCGCCAGCAGAATGAATACGGGGGGCGGGTACGAGCAGTACTTC	CASRMNTGGGYEQYF
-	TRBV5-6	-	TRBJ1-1	TGTGCCAGCAGCCCCGTGTCGAACACTGAAGCTTTCTTT	CASSPVSNTEAFF
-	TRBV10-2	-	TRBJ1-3	TGCGCCACCCACACCTCCGACAGACGACATGGAAACACCATATATTTT	CATHTSDRRHGNTIYF
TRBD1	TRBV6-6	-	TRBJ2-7	TGTGCCAGCAGACGGGACAGTAAGAGCTCCTACGAGCAGTACTTC	CASRRDSKSSYEQYF
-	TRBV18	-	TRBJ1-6	TGTGCCAGCTCAACTAATGGGGGAGGTAATTCACCCCTCCACTTT	CASSTNGGGNSPLHF
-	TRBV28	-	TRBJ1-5	TGTGCCAGCAGTTTAACCGGGGTCAATCAGCCCCAGCATTTT	CASSLTGVNQPQHF
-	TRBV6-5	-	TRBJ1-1	TGTGCCAGCAGTTACTTCGGGGGTCATAACACTGAAGCTTTCTTT	CASSYFGGHNTEAFF
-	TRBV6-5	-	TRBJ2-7	TGTGCCAGCAGTTCCCCGGGGGTGCCCTACGAGCAGTACTTC	CASSSPGVPYEQYF
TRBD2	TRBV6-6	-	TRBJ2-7	TGTGCCAGCAGTTACACTAGCGGGGGCTACGAGCAGTACTTC	CASSYTSGGYEQYF
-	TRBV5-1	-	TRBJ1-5	TGCGCCAGCAGTTCTCAGGTGGGGGCTCAGCCCCAGCATTTT	CASSSQVGAQPQHF
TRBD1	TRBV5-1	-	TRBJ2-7	TGCGCCAGCAGCTTGACCGGACAGGGAAGTTTCTTAGCTTACGAGCAGTACTTC	CASSLTGQGSFLAYEQYF
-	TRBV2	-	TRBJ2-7	TGTGCCAGCAGTCCCCACAGGGCGTCGCAGTACTTC	CASSPHRASQYF
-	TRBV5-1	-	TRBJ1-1	TGCGCCAGCAGCTTTGAGGACACTGAAGCTTTCTTT	CASSFEDTEAFF
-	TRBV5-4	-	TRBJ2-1	TGTGCCAGCAGCCCAGGGGATCTATACAATGAGCAGTTCTTC	CASSPGDLYNEQFF
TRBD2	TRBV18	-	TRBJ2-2	TGTGCCAGCTCACCACGAATGCTAGCGGGGTTTCAGAACACCGGGGAGCTGTTTTTT	CASSPRMLAGFQNTGELFF
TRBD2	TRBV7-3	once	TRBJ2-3	TGTGCCAGCAGCCTGGGAGCGGGGGTAGGGACAGATACGCAGTATTTT	CASSLGAGVGTDTQYF
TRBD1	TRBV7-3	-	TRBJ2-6	TGTGCCAGCAGCTCGAAGGGACAGGGCTCTGGGGCCAACGTCCTGACTTTC	CASSSKGQGSGANVLTF
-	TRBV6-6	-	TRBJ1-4	TGTGCCAGCAGTCGAGACCAGGGTCTAGGGATTGAAAAACTGTTTTTT	CASSRDQGLGIEKLFF
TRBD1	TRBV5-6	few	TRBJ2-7	TGTGCCAGCAGCTTGGGACAGGGGCGGTACGAGCAGTACTTC	CASSLGQGRYEQYF
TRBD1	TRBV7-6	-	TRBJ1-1	TGTGCCAGCAGCTTCAGCACCGGGACAGACACTGAAGCTTTCTTT	CASSFSTGTDTEAFF
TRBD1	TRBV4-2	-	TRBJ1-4	TGTGCCAGCAGCGGGGGACAGGGGGCCGGTGAAAAACTGTTTTTT	CASSGGQGAGEKLFF
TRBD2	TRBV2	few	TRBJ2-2	TGTGCCAGCAGTGCTCTAGCGGGGGCACGAACCGGGGAGCTGTTTTTT	CASSALAGARTGELFF
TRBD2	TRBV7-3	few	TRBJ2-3	TGTGCCAGCAGCTTAACGACCCCGTTAGCGGGGGGGCTAGAGGGCACAGATACGCAGTATTTT	CASSLTTPLAGGLEGTDTQYF
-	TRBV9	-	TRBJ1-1	TGTGCCAGCAGCCCCGGGACAAATACTGAAGCTTTCTTT	CASSPGTNTEAFF
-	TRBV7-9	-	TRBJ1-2	TGTGCCAGCAGCTTAGCCCCCTTTAACTATGGCTACACCTTC	CASSLAPFNYGYTF
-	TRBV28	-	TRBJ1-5	TGTGCCAGCAGCCTGACAGAAAGCAATCAGCCCCAGCATTTT	CASSLTESNQPQHF
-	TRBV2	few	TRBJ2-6	TGTGCCAGCACGTTGGCCAACGTCCTGACTTTC	CASTLANVLTF
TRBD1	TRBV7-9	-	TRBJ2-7	TGTGCCAGCAGCCCTATTACGGGACAGGGACGGTACGTGCAGTACTTC	CASSPITGQGRYVQYF
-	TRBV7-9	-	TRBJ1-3	TGTGCCAGCACCGGAGCTGGAAACACCATATATTTT	CASTGAGNTIYF
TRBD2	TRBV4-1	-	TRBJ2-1	TGCGCCAGCAGCCAAGATCCCGGGACTAGCGCCTACAATGAGCAGTTCTTC	CASSQDPGTSAYNEQFF
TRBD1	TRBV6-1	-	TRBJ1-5	TGTGCCAGCAGATTCGGGACAGGAAATCAGCCCCAGCATTTT	CASRFGTGNQPQHF
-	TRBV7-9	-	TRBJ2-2	TGTGCCAGCAGCTTAGCACCCGGGTTCGAAGGGGCTTCGTCGGGGGAGCTGTTTTTT	CASSLAPGFEGASSGELFF
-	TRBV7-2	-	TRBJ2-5	TGTGCCAGCAGCTTAGAACTCCAAGAGACCCAGTACTTC	CASSLELQETQYF
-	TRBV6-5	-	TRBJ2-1	TGTGCCAGCAGCCGGACAGCGAGGCCTTACAATGAGCAGTTCTTC	CASSRTARPYNEQFF
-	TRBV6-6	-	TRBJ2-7	TGTGCCAGCAGCTCGGACAGACCTCCCTACGAGCAGTACTTC	CASSSDRPPYEQYF
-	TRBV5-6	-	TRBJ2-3	TGTGCCAGCAGCTTGGTAGCCGCTTCAGATACGCAGTATTTT	CASSLVAASDTQYF
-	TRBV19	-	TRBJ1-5	TGTGCCAGTAGTATTGCAGTAAATCAGCCCCAGCATTTT	CASSIAVNQPQHF
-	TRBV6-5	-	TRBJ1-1	TGTGCCAGCAGTTACTTCCCTCAGGGAGGCACTGAAGCTTTCTTT	CASSYFPQGGTEAFF
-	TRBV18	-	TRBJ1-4	TGTGCCAGCTCACAAACCGATACAACGGGGGAAAAACTGTTTTTT	CASSQTDTTGEKLFF
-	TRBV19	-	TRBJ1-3	TGTGCCAGTAGTATAGGAGGAGACCCTAAGTCTGGAAACACCATATATTTT	CASSIGGDPKSGNTIYF
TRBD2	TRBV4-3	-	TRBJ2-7	TGCGCCAGCAGCCAAGCGGCAGCGGGGAACGAGCAGTACTTC	CASSQAAAGNEQYF
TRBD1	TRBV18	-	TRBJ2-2	TGTGCCAGCTCACCACGGACAGGGGACGGGGAGCTGTTTTTT	CASSPRTGDGELFF